This T cell receptor beta chain is from a study of T cell responses to AZD1222 COVID-19 vaccine. Study-level results: Across the whole spike, CD4 TCRs peaked at regions 160-218 and 743-854. Reportedly, nearly half the spike-specific TCRs target unmutated variant regions. With two AZD1222 doses given, Spike-specific TCR breadth and depth both rose. A mostly white British donor set with more females was recruited, and clonal diversity was possibly underestimated.

V lost 0 bases, J lost 8 bases, and 14 bases stayed unmatched. Germline lookup yields CDR1 LGHNA and CDR2 YSLEER. The CDR3 has 17 amino acids. The method was immunoSEQ multiplex PCR; TCRdb's version includes in-frame clones alone and lacks a portion of them. The repertoire has roughly 20,000 clones, approximately 82% of them found once; the top ten carry 40% to 45%. As for this clone: Its antigen is unidentified.

The chain uses TRBV4-3 and TRBJ1-1; 8 positions agree with TRBD1. The source of this sequence is an adult in good health. Sequenced here: peripheral blood, sampled on day 0 of AZD1222 vaccination. The CDR3 loop reads CASSQERFVSGGAEAFF. The CDR3 DNA is TGCGCCAGCAGCCAAGAAAGGTTTGTGTCAGGGGGCGCGGAAGCTTTCTTT.